The 30 T cell receptor beta chains in this list originate from one sample, sequenced in a study of OX40 agonist ivuxolimab in advanced cancers. The repertoire was sequenced with immunoSEQ multiplex PCR; TCRdb's copy has only in-frame clones and lacks some. This sample has about 20,000 clones, with approximately 87% found just once. Sample: CD4+ or CD8+ T cells sorted from blood, taken in a trial of the OX40 agonist ivuxolimab. These receptors were collected from an adult with an advanced solid tumor such as melanoma, head and neck, liver or kidney cancer.

The chain uses TRBV20-1 and TRBJ2-7; the D is unclear. The V end was cut by 4 bases, the J end by 3 bases, with 7 bases between. Looked up from germline, CDR1 is DFQATT and CDR2 is SNEGSKA (reference sequence). The CDR3 runs to 11 residues. This chain's CDR3 is CSATEYYEQYF. The CDR3 DNA follows: TGCAGTGCTACAGAATACTACGAGCAGTACTTC.

The chain joins TRBV25-1 to TRBJ1-6, with D unclear. CDR1 is MGHDK, CDR2 SYGVNS, per germline. The germline V and J ends were trimmed by 4 bases and 5 bases, with 12 bases remaining between them. This CDR3 contains 15 residues. The CDR3 spells CASSATGWDNSPLHF. Written as DNA, the CDR3 is TGTGCCAGCAGTGCGACGGGATGGGATAATTCACCCCTCCACTTT.

This chain uses TRBV25-1 with TRBJ1-1; possibly TRBD1 for D (6 bases). Germline CDR1 MGHDK, CDR2 SYGVNS. The CDR3 consists of 12 residues. Trimming left V 5 bases short and J 7 bases short, with 11 bases between. The CDR3 is CASSPGTLEAFF. CDR3 nucleotide sequence: TGTGCCAGCAGTCCCGGGACACTTGAAGCTTTCTTT.

The chain links TRBV27 to TRBJ2-3; D may match TRBD1 or TRBD2 (6 bases each). The CDR3 runs to 15 residues. Trimming removed 10 bases from V and 4 bases from J, with 21 bases in between. Per the germline V gene, CDR1 is MNHEY and CDR2 is SMNVEV (reference sequence). The CDR3 reads CATKNRRRGADTQYF. CDR3 nucleotide sequence: TGTGCCACCAAAAATAGGAGGAGGGGGGCAGATACGCAGTATTTT.

This chain joins TRBV11-3 and TRBJ2-1, with TRBD2 matching 9 bases. The CDR3 extends over 17 amino acids. In germline, CDR1 is SGHNT, CDR2 YENEEA. V gave up 6 bases and J gave up 8 bases; unmatched junction bases: 17. In DNA form, the CDR3 reads TGTGCCAGCAGAGGGTTCCCTAGCGGGAAGAGGGTCGATGAGCAGTTCTTC. This encodes CASRGFPSGKRVDEQFF.

The rearrangement links TRBV11-3 to TRBJ2-7; no firm D call. Germline values: CDR1 SGHNT, CDR2 YENEEA. Trimming removed 5 bases at V and 0 bases at J, with 8 bases between. This CDR3 has 13 amino acids. This CDR3 is CASSLLSSYEQYF. DNA of the CDR3: TGTGCCAGCAGCCTCCTTAGCTCCTACGAGCAGTACTTC.

The chain uses TRBV30 and TRBJ1-4, with D unresolved. Germline CDR1 is GTSNPN and CDR2 is SVGIG (reference sequence). V lost 1 base and J 7 bases, leaving 7 bases between the germline ends. The CDR3 contains 12 residues. This CDR3 is CAWSEGGEKLFF. DNA for the CDR3: TGTGCCTGGAGTGAAGGCGGTGAAAAACTGTTTTTT.

This rearrangement joins TRBV5-6 to TRBJ2-5, with 7 bases fitting TRBD1. CDR1 is SGHDT and CDR2 is YYEEEE in the germline V gene. Trimming cost V 2 bases and J 3 bases; bases outside gene matches: 7. This CDR3 spans 15 amino acids. The CDR3 region has the DNA TGTGCCAGCAGCTTCCCCGGGACAGAAAAAGAGACCCAGTACTTC. Amino acid sequence: CASSFPGTEKETQYF.

The genes are TRBV27 and TRBJ2-3; perhaps TRBD2 as D (6 bases). Trimming removed 5 bases from V and 2 bases from J, with 11 bases in between. Looked up from germline, CDR1 is MNHEY and CDR2 is SMNVEV (reference sequence). This CDR3 is 14 amino acids long. The CDR3 DNA is TGTGCCAGCAGTCAACGCGGGGACACAGATACGCAGTATTTT. Translation: CASSQRGDTDTQYF.

The chain employs TRBV7-2 and TRBJ2-7; a possible D gene is TRBD2 (5 bases). This CDR3 region has 14 residues. V gave up 1 base and J gave up 1 base, with 8 bases separating them. The germline gives CDR1 SGHTA, CDR2 FQGNSA. CDR3 sequence: CASSLVSGSYEQYF. As DNA, the CDR3 is TGTGCCAGCAGCTTAGTAAGCGGTTCCTACGAGCAGTACTTC.

This chain links TRBV27 with TRBJ1-1, with 9 bases aligning to TRBD1. Per germline, CDR1 MNHEY and CDR2 SMNVEV (reference sequence). V was pared by 3 bases and J by 10 bases, with 6 bases of the junction left unmatched. The CDR3 consists of 13 residues. The CDR3 region has the DNA TGTGCCAGCAGTTTCATAAGGACAGGGGTAGCTTTCTTT. As protein: CASSFIRTGVAFF.

CDR3 residues: CASSSPRTYNEQFF. For the CDR3, the DNA is TGTGCCAGCAGTTCCCCAAGAACCTACAATGAGCAGTTCTTC. The chain carries TRBV28 and TRBJ2-1; D is unclear. The V end lost 4 bases, the J end lost 2 bases, and 9 bases lay between the germline ends. Germline assignment: CDR1 MDHEN and CDR2 SYDVKM. The CDR3 runs to 14 residues.

The gene calls are TRBV9 and TRBJ1-4; D uncertain. The CDR3 totals 16 residues. Germline V gene data show CDR1 as SGDLS and CDR2 as YYNGEE. Trimming removed 2 bases from V and 0 bases from J, with 11 bases in between. The CDR3 sequence: CASSVGRRATNEKLFF. The CDR3 DNA reads TGTGCCAGCAGCGTCGGACGACGTGCAACTAATGAAAAACTGTTTTTT. Full variable domain (rest looked up from reference TRBV9 and TRBJ1-4): DSGVTQTPKHLITATGQRVTLRCSPRSGDLSVYWYQQSLDQGLQFLIQYYNGEERAKGNILERFSAQQFPDLHSELNLSSLELGDSALYFCASSVGRRATNEKLFFGSGTQLSVL.

This chain uses TRBV4-1 with TRBJ2-2; TRBD1 matches at 11 bases. Germline CDR1 is MGHRA and CDR2 is YSYEKL. Unmatched junction bases numbered 5, after V lost 4 bases and J lost 4 bases. The CDR3 runs 16 residues. The chain's CDR3 is CASSRGQGAFTGELFF. CDR3 DNA: TGCGCCAGCAGCCGCGGACAGGGGGCCTTCACCGGGGAGCTGTTTTTT.

The rearrangement links TRBV6-5 to TRBJ1-4, with 8 bases lining up with TRBD1. Trimming removed 8 bases from V and 4 bases from J; junction bases left unmatched: 6. CDR3 length: 14 residues. The germline V gene has CDR1 MNHEY and CDR2 SVGAGI. DNA of the CDR3: TGTGCCAGCGGAGGACAGGGCCGTAATGAAAAACTGTTTTTT. This codes for CASGGQGRNEKLFF.

The chain recombines TRBV10-3 with TRBJ1-2; TRBD1 might be the D (6 bases). Germline V lookup: CDR1 ENHRY, CDR2 SYGVKD. The CDR3 has 13 residues. V was shortened by 4 bases and J by 4 bases, with 10 bases between the two germline ends. The CDR3 loop is CAISGTASYGYTF. The CDR3 coding sequence is TGTGCCATCAGTGGGACAGCCAGCTATGGCTACACCTTC.

V gene TRBV4-1 combines with J gene TRBJ2-7; D is unresolved. There are 12 residues in the CDR3. Trimming shortened V by 0 bases and J by 7 bases, and 7 bases separated the two germline ends. Germline V CDR1 and CDR2: MGHRA, YSYEKL. CDR3 in DNA: TGCGCCAGCAGCCAAGACTTGCAGGAGCAGTACTTC. It yields the protein CASSQDLQEQYF.

This chain uses TRBV7-9 with TRBJ2-3, with D perhaps matching TRBD1 (6 bases). The V gene's germline CDR1 is SEHNR and CDR2 FQNEAQ (reference sequence). V was trimmed by 6 bases and J by 0 bases, leaving 10 bases between them. The length of the CDR3 is 14 residues. The CDR3 spells CASRPDSSTDTQYF. The DNA for the CDR3 is TGTGCCAGCAGGCCGGACAGTAGCACAGATACGCAGTATTTT. Variable domain in full (rest from reference TRBV7-9 and TRBJ2-3): DTGVSQNPRHKITKRGQNVTFRCDPISEHNRLYWYRQTLGQGPEFLTYFQNEAQLEKSRLLSDRFSAERPKGSFSTLEIQRTEQGDSAMYLCASRPDSSTDTQYFGPGTRLTVL.

V and J are TRBV4-1 and TRBJ2-3, with D maybe TRBD2 (5 bases). Germline values: CDR1 MGHRA, CDR2 YSYEKL. With 1 base removed from V and 1 base from J, the gap between germline ends came to 18 bases. The CDR3 runs to 18 residues. Here the CDR3 reads CASSQVAIWGEGTDTQYF. CDR3 in DNA: TGCGCCAGCAGCCAAGTGGCGATTTGGGGAGAGGGCACAGATACGCAGTATTTT.

The chain couples TRBV7-9 to TRBJ2-1, with D possibly being TRBD2 (6 bases). The CDR3 is 17 residues long. The V gene lost 5 bases and the J gene lost 5 bases, with 22 bases spanning the gap. Germline CDR1 SEHNR, CDR2 FQNEAQ (reference sequence). DNA of the CDR3: TGTGCCAGCAGCCCCCTTGGGACTTTCCTTTCGGACAATGAGCAGTTCTTC. Its protein is CASSPLGTFLSDNEQFF.

This clone was seen only once. This chain joins TRBV27 and TRBJ2-3, with TRBD1 matching over 9 bases. V lost 5 bases to trimming and J lost 5 bases; unmatched junction nucleotides: 8. The CDR3 totals 15 residues. In germline, CDR1 is MNHEY, CDR2 SMNVEV (reference sequence). For the CDR3, the DNA is TGTGCCAGCAGTCCTATACAGGGGGCGGGAGATACGCAGTATTTT. Encoded protein: CASSPIQGAGDTQYF.

This chain joins TRBV28 and TRBJ2-7; TRBD2 matches at 10 bases. The CDR3 sequence is 15 residues long. Trimming took 5 bases from V and 3 from J; bases not matched to a gene: 7. The germline CDR1 and CDR2 sequences are MDHEN and SYDVKM. The CDR3, as DNA: TGTGCCAGCAGTCCCCGGATAGCGGGAGGCTACGAGCAGTACTTC. It encodes CASSPRIAGGYEQYF. The entire variable domain, with the rest obtained from reference TRBV28 and TRBJ2-7, is as follows: DVKVTQSSRYLVKRTGEKVFLECVQDMDHENMFWYRQDPGLGLRLIYFSYDVKMKEKGDIPEGYSVSREKKERFSLILESASTNQTSMYLCASSPRIAGGYEQYFGPGTRLTVT.

V and J are TRBV11-1 and TRBJ2-3; a weak D match, TRBD2 (5 bases). CDR3 size: 15 residues. V shed 3 bases and J shed 0 bases, with 10 bases lying between them. From germline, CDR1 is SGHAT and CDR2 FQDESV (reference sequence). In DNA, the CDR3 is TGTGCCAGCAGCTTCTGGACTCTAAGCACAGATACGCAGTATTTT. Residues: CASSFWTLSTDTQYF.

On this clone itself: One end of the junction is discordant with germline, which a read error may explain. The chain carries TRBV11-2 and TRBJ1-1, with D maybe TRBD1 (6 bases). The germline V gene has CDR1 SGHAT and CDR2 FQNNGV. The CDR3 loop spans 12 amino acids. CDR3 residues: CASSIGQFEAFF. Written as DNA, the CDR3 is TGCGCCAGCAGCATCGGACAGTTTGAAGCTTTCTTT.

This chain connects TRBV7-3 to TRBJ2-1, with 9 bases aligning to TRBD2. The CDR3 is 16 amino acids. The germline CDR1 and CDR2 sequences are SGHTA and FQGTGA. V gave up 3 bases and J gave up 7 bases; unmatched junction bases: 10. DNA of the CDR3: TGTGCCAGCAGCTTGGGGGGACTAGCCCATTTGAATGAGCAGTTCTTC. This codes for CASSLGGLAHLNEQFF. Drawing the rest from reference TRBV7-3 and TRBJ2-1, the complete variable domain is GAGVSQTPSNKVTEKGKYVELRCDPISGHTALYWYRQSLGQGPEFLIYFQGTGAADDSGLPNDRFFAVRPEGSVSTLKIQRTERGDSAVYLCASSLGGLAHLNEQFFGPGTRLTVL.

The gene calls are TRBV19 and TRBJ2-1; 9 bases align to TRBD2. Per the germline V gene, CDR1 is LNHDA and CDR2 is SQIVND (reference sequence). This CDR3 comprises 15 residues. The junction had 5 bases not matched to a gene; V was cut back by 2 bases and J by 6 bases. Written as DNA, the CDR3 is TGTGCCAGTAGTATAATCCCTAGCGGGATCAATGAGCAGTTCTTC. Translated: CASSIIPSGINEQFF.

In its sample, this clone was seen once. V is TRBV7-8 and J is TRBJ1-5, with a tentative D call TRBD1 (5 bases). The V gene's germline CDR1 is SGHVS and CDR2 FQNEAQ. The CDR3 totals 15 residues. The V gene lost 1 base and the J gene lost 5 bases, with 12 bases spanning the gap. Here the CDR3 DNA reads TGTGCCAGCAGCTTAGTTCGGGGACGCGATCAGCCCCAGCATTTT. Protein: CASSLVRGRDQPQHF.

V and J are TRBV19 and TRBJ2-1; D is ambiguous. The CDR3 loop spans 13 amino acids. Germline V CDR1 and CDR2: LNHDA, SQIVND (reference sequence). Trimming stripped 1 base from V and 4 bases from J, with 5 bases between. This chain's CDR3 is CASSIAGYNEQFF. CDR3 DNA sequence: TGTGCCAGTAGTATAGCCGGTTACAATGAGCAGTTCTTC.

CDR3 loop: CASSQARDRWGNYGYTF. The CDR3 bases are TGCGCCAGCAGCCAGGCCCGGGACAGGTGGGGAAACTATGGCTACACCTTC. This sequence joins TRBV4-1 and TRBJ1-2, with 8 nucleotides matching TRBD1. V dropped 3 bases and J dropped 2; count of bases not matched to a gene: 11. CDR1 is MGHRA, CDR2 YSYEKL, per germline. The CDR3 totals 17 residues.

By proportion, this clone is medium-sized. J is TRBJ2-1 and V is TRBV7-6; 7 positions match TRBD2. The V gene's germline CDR1 is SGHVS and CDR2 FNYEAQ. There are 16 residues in the CDR3. The V gene end was trimmed by 1 base and the J gene end by 2 bases; junction bases not matched to a gene: 5. The CDR3: CASSLEGGSPYNEQFF. The CDR3 DNA reads as TGTGCCAGCAGCTTAGAAGGCGGGAGTCCCTACAATGAGCAGTTCTTC. Drawing the rest from reference TRBV7-6 and TRBJ2-1, the complete variable domain is GAGVSQSPRYKVTKRGQDVALRCDPISGHVSLYWYRQALGQGPEFLTYFNYEAQQDKSGLPNDRFSAERPEGSISTLTIQRTEQRDSAMYRCASSLEGGSPYNEQFFGPGTRLTVL.